Each of the 29 T cell receptor beta chains below was sequenced from the same sample in a study of T cell responses to AZD1222 COVID-19 vaccine. Clones were read by immunoSEQ multiplex PCR, and TCRdb kept only the in-frame ones, dropping some. The table lists roughly 130,000 clones, 85% to 90% of them singletons, with 3.1% in the top ten. Sequenced material: peripheral blood, taken on day 0 of AZD1222 vaccination. The receptors shown here come from an adult in good health.

This CDR3 reads CASSWAYEQYF. DNA of the CDR3: TGTGCCAGCAGTTGGGCCTACGAGCAGTACTTC. This chain links TRBV6-2 or TRBV6-3 with TRBJ2-7; D call uncertain. V was shortened by 4 bases and J by 2 bases, with 3 bases between the two germline ends. The CDR3 has 11 amino acids. Germline CDR1 and CDR2: MNHEY and SVGEGT.

This clone was picked up one time. The chain is built from TRBV12-3 or TRBV12-4 and TRBJ1-5; the D is unclear. CDR3 length: 12 residues. Deletions cut 1 base from V and 7 bases from J, with 5 bases between. The DNA for the CDR3 is TGTGCCAGCAGTTTAGTGCAGCAGCCCCAGCATTTT. This gives the protein CASSLVQQPQHF.

V and J are TRBV5-1 and TRBJ2-1; 7 bases line up with TRBD2. The CDR3 is 12 amino acids. Germline values: CDR1 SGHRS, CDR2 YFSETQ. V dropped 7 bases and J dropped 7; count of bases not matched to a gene: 5. CDR3 protein: CASGLVANEQFF. CDR3 bases: TGCGCCAGCGGACTAGTGGCGAATGAGCAGTTCTTC.

The chain joins TRBV7-3 to TRBJ2-7; 10 nucleotides match TRBD2. From germline, CDR1 is SGHTA and CDR2 FQGTGA. This CDR3 is built from 15 residues. After removal of 5 bases from V and 2 bases from J, the junction contained 6 bases not matched to a gene. The CDR3 nucleotides read TGTGCCAGCAGCCTAATAAGCGGGAGGGCCTACGAGCAGTACTTC. Encoded protein: CASSLISGRAYEQYF.

V is TRBV2 and J is TRBJ1-1, with D possibly matching TRBD1 (5 bases). Between the trimmed V and J ends, which lost 6 bases and 5 bases, there was a span of 7 bases. The CDR3 consists of 11 residues. Germline CDR1 is SNHLY and CDR2 is FYNNEI. CDR3 region: CASRRGTEAFF. The DNA of the CDR3 is TGTGCCAGCAGACGGGGGACTGAAGCTTTCTTT.

The CDR3 bases are TGTGCCACCAGCAGAGACCCCCAGAGCAACACCATATATTTT. Protein: CATSRDPQSNTIYF. V and J are TRBV15 and TRBJ1-3, with D hard to call. Trimming cost V 0 bases and J 7 bases, with 10 bases left between them. Germline CDR1 LNHNV, CDR2 YYDKDF (reference sequence). The CDR3 loop spans 14 amino acids.

DNA of the CDR3: TGCGCCAGCAGCTTGGCCAGGGGGCGACAAGAGACCCAGTACTTC. Its protein is CASSLARGRQETQYF. The gene calls are TRBV5-1 and TRBJ2-5; 8 nucleotides align to TRBD1. CDR3 length: 15 amino acids. Trimming took 0 bases from V and 2 from J; bases not matched to a gene: 3. Germline V CDR1 and CDR2: SGHRS, YFSETQ.

This clone is a singleton in its sample. The chain couples TRBV27 to TRBJ2-2; 12 positions match TRBD2. Germline V CDR1 and CDR2: MNHEY, SMNVEV (reference sequence). V lost 4 bases and J lost 8; bases outside the gene matches: 5. The CDR3 is 15 amino acids. The CDR3 spells CASSWTSGARGELFF. The DNA of the CDR3 is TGTGCCAGCAGTTGGACTAGCGGGGCCAGGGGGGAGCTGTTTTTT.

The chain uses TRBV7-2 and TRBJ1-2; 7 nucleotides match TRBD1. The germline gives CDR1 SGHTA, CDR2 FQGNSA. The CDR3 consists of 15 residues. V lost 1 base and J lost 5; bases outside the gene matches: 7. Here the CDR3 reads CASSLVAGGAYGYTF. In nucleotides, the CDR3 is TGTGCCAGCAGCTTAGTAGCAGGGGGGGCGTATGGCTACACCTTC.

V gene TRBV6-6 combines with J gene TRBJ2-7, with a tentative D call TRBD1 (5 bases). Germline loops: CDR1 MNHNY, CDR2 SVGAGI (reference sequence). The CDR3 extends over 16 amino acids. Trimming pared 0 bases from V and 1 base from J, leaving 13 bases between. The CDR3 loop reads CASSYSRSGYSYEQYF. In DNA form, the CDR3 reads TGTGCCAGCAGTTACTCGCGGTCAGGGTATTCCTACGAGCAGTACTTC.

The chain uses TRBV7-3 and TRBJ1-3; no definite D call. CDR3 length: 13 amino acids. The V gene's germline CDR1 is SGHTA and CDR2 FQGTGA. Trimming removed 10 bases at V and 0 bases at J, with 10 bases between. The DNA of the CDR3 is TGTGCCAAGGCGCAGGACTCTGGAAACACCATATATTTT. It codes for CAKAQDSGNTIYF.

In its sample, this clone was seen once. The chain combines TRBV7-9 with TRBJ2-2; TRBD2 aligns across 8 bases. Unmatched junction bases numbered 5, after V lost 5 bases and J lost 3 bases. The CDR3 has 15 residues. Germline V gives CDR1 SEHNR, CDR2 FQNEAQ (reference sequence). This CDR3 reads CASSKSGRYTGELFF. In nucleotides, the CDR3 is TGTGCCAGCAGCAAGAGCGGGAGATACACCGGGGAGCTGTTTTTT.

The chain has TRBV9 and TRBJ1-4; D is uncertain. CDR1 SGDLS and CDR2 YYNGEE come from the germline V gene. Trimming stripped 3 bases from V and 0 bases from J, with 12 bases between. There are 16 residues in the CDR3. The CDR3 nucleotides are TGTGCCAGCAGCGCAGGTATGGCTGCAACTAATGAAAAACTGTTTTTT. Residues: CASSAGMAATNEKLFF.

The chain joins TRBV5-5 to TRBJ1-6; D possibly corresponds to TRBD1 (5 bases). Germline V gene data show CDR1 as SGHKS and CDR2 as YYEKEE (reference sequence). The V end was cut by 4 bases, the J end by 10 bases, with 12 bases between. The CDR3 covers 13 residues. In DNA, the CDR3 is TGTGCCAGCAGCCGGGACTTACGCTCACCCCTCCACTTT. Protein sequence: CASSRDLRSPLHF. Filled out from reference TRBV5-5 and TRBJ1-6, the complete variable domain reads DAGVTQSPTHLIKTRGQQVTLRCSPISGHKSVSWYQQVLGQGPQFIFQYYEKEERGRGNFPDRFSARQFPNYSSELNVNALLLGDSALYLCASSRDLRSPLHFGNGTRLTVT.

This chain links TRBV5-6 with TRBJ2-6; 10 bases match TRBD1. J was trimmed by 4 bases and V by 4 bases; bases with no gene match: 11. CDR3 length equals 18 residues. Germline CDR1 SGHDT, CDR2 YYEEEE. The CDR3 region is CASSRQGARVAGANVLTF. The CDR3 coding sequence is TGTGCCAGCAGCCGACAGGGGGCGCGGGTAGCCGGGGCCAACGTCCTGACTTTC.

V usage is TRBV7-2 and J usage is TRBJ1-5; D unclear. V was shortened by 1 base and J by 4 bases, with 8 bases between the two germline ends. CDR3 length: 14 amino acids. CDR1 and CDR2 from the germline V gene are SGHTA and FQGNSA. CDR3 region: CASSLVVGNQPQHF. CDR3 sequence (DNA): TGTGCCAGCAGCTTAGTAGTCGGGAATCAGCCCCAGCATTTT. The variable domain in full, completed from reference TRBV7-2 and TRBJ1-5, reads GAGVSQSPSNKVTEKGKDVELRCDPISGHTALYWYRQSLGQGLEFLIYFQGNSAPDKSGLPSDRFSAERTGGSVSTLTIQRTQQEDSAVYLCASSLVVGNQPQHFGDGTRLSIL.

The CDR3 loop reads CASSLRTSGDTEAFF. The CDR3 DNA sequence: TGTGCCAGCAGCTTACGCACTAGCGGGGACACTGAAGCTTTCTTT. The V and J genes are TRBV7-6 and TRBJ1-1; no clear D gene. The germline V gene has CDR1 SGHVS and CDR2 FNYEAQ. V dropped 2 bases and J dropped 3 bases, with 13 bases sitting between them. The CDR3 has 15 residues.

This sequence joins TRBV30 and TRBJ2-2; TRBD2 is a possible D gene (6 bases). This CDR3 has 14 residues. Between the trimmed V and J ends, which lost 2 bases and 7 bases, there was a span of 14 bases. CDR1 GTSNPN and CDR2 SVGIG come from the germline V gene (reference sequence). This chain's CDR3 is CAWSTGSVGGELFF. For the CDR3, the DNA is TGTGCCTGGAGTACCGGGAGTGTGGGCGGGGAGCTGTTTTTT.

This chain links TRBV6-2 or TRBV6-3 with TRBJ1-1, with D uncertain. The V end lost 2 bases, the J end lost 0 bases, and 7 bases lay between the germline ends. The CDR3 runs 14 residues. From germline, CDR1 is MNHEY and CDR2 SVGEGT. The CDR3 loop is CASSYGPLNTEAFF. The CDR3 DNA follows: TGTGCCAGCAGTTACGGGCCCTTGAACACTGAAGCTTTCTTT.

This chain joins TRBV9 and TRBJ2-5; 9 bases are a match to TRBD2. The CDR3 length is 15 residues. The trim removed 0 bases at V and 3 bases at J, leaving 3 bases unmatched. CDR1 and CDR2 from the germline V gene are SGDLS and YYNGEE. For the CDR3, the DNA is TGTGCCAGCAGCGTAGCTGCGGGAGGGAAAGAGACCCAGTACTTC. This encodes CASSVAAGGKETQYF.

The chain employs TRBV18 and TRBJ1-1; 8 bases map to TRBD1. This CDR3 contains 16 residues. The V gene's germline CDR1 is KGHSH and CDR2 LQKENI. V shed 1 base and J 1 base; nucleotides not matched to a gene: 5. The CDR3 loop reads CASSPRGTGGNTEAFF. The CDR3, as DNA: TGTGCCAGCTCACCACGCGGGACAGGCGGGAACACTGAAGCTTTCTTT.

The chain employs TRBV27 and TRBJ2-7; 7 bases align to TRBD1. The CDR3 length is 13 residues. V lost 3 bases and J lost 5; bases outside the gene matches: 4. Germline values: CDR1 MNHEY, CDR2 SMNVEV (reference sequence). The DNA for the CDR3 is TGTGCCAGCAGTTTGACAGGGATCCACGAGCAGTACTTC. Translation gives CASSLTGIHEQYF.

This sequence joins TRBV7-2 and TRBJ1-5; TRBD1 is a possible D gene (5 bases). This CDR3 contains 15 residues. V lost 3 bases and J lost 2, with 11 bases in between. Germline V gives CDR1 SGHTA, CDR2 FQGNSA. The CDR3 loop is CASSFLEGRNQPQHF. For the CDR3, the DNA is TGTGCCAGCAGCTTTTTAGAGGGACGCAATCAGCCCCAGCATTTT.

The chain links TRBV6-2 or TRBV6-3 to TRBJ2-1; 10 bases are a match to TRBD2. J lost 6 bases, V lost 1 base, and 3 bases had no gene match. The CDR3 contains 15 residues. Germline V gene sequence: CDR1 MNHEY, CDR2 SVGEGT. In DNA form, the CDR3 reads TGTGCCAGCAGTTACTTAGCGGGAGGAGGCAATGAGCAGTTCTTC. Amino acids: CASSYLAGGGNEQFF.

This rearrangement joins TRBV3-1 (or the pseudogene TRBV3-2) to TRBJ2-2; 7 bases align to TRBD2. The CDR3 has 16 residues. V was clipped by 4 bases and J by 3 bases; unmatched bases: 8. Germline V lookup: CDR1 LGHDT, CDR2 YNNKEL (reference sequence). The CDR3 protein is CASSLPPGRYTGELFF. In DNA form, the CDR3 reads TGTGCCAGCAGCCTTCCCCCCGGGAGGTACACCGGGGAGCTGTTTTTT.

The table lists this clone with a few counts. This chain joins TRBV30 and TRBJ1-1; unclear D gene. CDR3 length: 15 amino acids. The V and J ends lost 0 bases and 4 bases respectively, with 15 bases between them. The V gene's germline CDR1 is GTSNPN and CDR2 SVGIG (reference sequence). The CDR3 spells CAWSVSPLRTTEAFF. DNA for the CDR3: TGTGCCTGGAGTGTAAGCCCCCTAAGGACCACTGAAGCTTTCTTT.

V usage is TRBV6-5 and J usage is TRBJ1-2, with 7 bases aligning to TRBD1. Trimming removed 7 bases from V and 4 bases from J; junction bases left unmatched: 9. The CDR3 is 14 amino acids. Germline V lookup: CDR1 MNHEY, CDR2 SVGAGI. CDR3 DNA: TGTGCCAGCACTTTGGGCGGGACAGCCTATGGCTACACCTTC. This translates into CASTLGGTAYGYTF.

The J gene is TRBJ2-7, the V gene TRBV27; D perhaps matches TRBD2 (5 bases). Germline V gene data show CDR1 as MNHEY and CDR2 as SMNVEV (reference sequence). There are 14 residues in the CDR3. Trimming took off 0 bases at V and 2 bases at J, with 8 bases between the two ends. The CDR3 reads CASSLSGRAYEQYF. For the CDR3, the DNA is TGTGCCAGCAGTTTATCGGGGAGAGCCTACGAGCAGTACTTC.

This clone has just a few counts. The J gene is TRBJ1-1, the V gene TRBV6-5; 8 bases line up with TRBD1. Germline lookup yields CDR1 MNHEY and CDR2 SVGAGI. The CDR3 has 13 residues. J lost 4 bases, V lost 2 bases, and 0 bases had no gene match. For the CDR3, the DNA is TGTGCCAGCAGTTACGACAGGGGCACTGAAGCTTTCTTT. As protein: CASSYDRGTEAFF.